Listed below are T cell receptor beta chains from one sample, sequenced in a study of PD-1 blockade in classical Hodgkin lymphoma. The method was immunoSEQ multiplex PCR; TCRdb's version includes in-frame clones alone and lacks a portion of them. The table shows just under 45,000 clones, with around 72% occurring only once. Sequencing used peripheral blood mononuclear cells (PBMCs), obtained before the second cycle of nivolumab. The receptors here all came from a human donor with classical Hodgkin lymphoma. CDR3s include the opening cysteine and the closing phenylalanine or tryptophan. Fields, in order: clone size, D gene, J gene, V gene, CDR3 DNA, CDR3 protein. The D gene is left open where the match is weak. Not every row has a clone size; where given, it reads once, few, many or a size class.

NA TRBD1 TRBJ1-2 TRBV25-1 TGTGCCAGCAGTGGGTTCGAGGACAGGGATCTCGGCTATGGCTACACCTTC CASSGFEDRDLGYGYTF
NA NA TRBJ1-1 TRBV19 TGTGCCAGTAGACCGACAGAGAACACTGAAGCTTTCTTT CASRPTENTEAFF
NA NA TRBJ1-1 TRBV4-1 TGCGCCAGCAGCCAAGAGGAGACAGTGAACACTGAAGCTTTCTTT CASSQEETVNTEAFF
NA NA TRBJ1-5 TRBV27 TGTGCCAGCAGCCCTACGACGGGGGCCAGACAGCCCCAGCATTTT CASSPTTGARQPQHF
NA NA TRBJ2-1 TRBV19 TGTGCCAGTAGTATCGGTCTAGTGTGGGGGATTAGCTCCTACAATGAGCAGTTCTTC CASSIGLVWGISSYNEQFF
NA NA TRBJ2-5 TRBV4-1 TGCGCCAGCAGCCAAGAAGCTGGGTTCGAGACCCAGTACTTC CASSQEAGFETQYF
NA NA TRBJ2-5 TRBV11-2 TGTGCCAGCAGCTTAGATCCGAGGGAAGTACCCATTGGAGAGACCCAGTACTTC CASSLDPREVPIGETQYF
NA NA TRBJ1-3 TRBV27 TGTGCCAGCAGTCGTCGGCCGGAGAGCTCTGGAAACACCATATATTTT CASSRRPESSGNTIYF
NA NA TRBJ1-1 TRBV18 TGTGCCAGCTCACGCGGGACAAACACTGAAGCTTTCTTT CASSRGTNTEAFF
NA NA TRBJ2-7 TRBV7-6 TGTGCCAGCAGCCCGGGCTACGAGCAGTACTTC CASSPGYEQYF
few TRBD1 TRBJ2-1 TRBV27 TGTGCCAGCAGTGACAGGGGGTATTACAATGAGCAGTTCTTC CASSDRGYYNEQFF
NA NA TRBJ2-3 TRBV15 TGTGCCACCAGCAGAGATCGGGAGCCGGATACGCAGTATTTT CATSRDREPDTQYF
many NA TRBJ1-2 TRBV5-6 TGTGCCAGCAGCTTTTTTTCAGATCCAGTTTATGGCTACACCTTC CASSFFSDPVYGYTF
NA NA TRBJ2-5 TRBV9 TGTGCCAGCAGCGTAGCCGGGGCCGGGACCCAGTACTTC CASSVAGAGTQYF
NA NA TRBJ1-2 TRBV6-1 TGTGCCAGCAGTGAAGGTGAGGATCGGACTGGGATTGGCTACACCTTC CASSEGEDRTGIGYTF